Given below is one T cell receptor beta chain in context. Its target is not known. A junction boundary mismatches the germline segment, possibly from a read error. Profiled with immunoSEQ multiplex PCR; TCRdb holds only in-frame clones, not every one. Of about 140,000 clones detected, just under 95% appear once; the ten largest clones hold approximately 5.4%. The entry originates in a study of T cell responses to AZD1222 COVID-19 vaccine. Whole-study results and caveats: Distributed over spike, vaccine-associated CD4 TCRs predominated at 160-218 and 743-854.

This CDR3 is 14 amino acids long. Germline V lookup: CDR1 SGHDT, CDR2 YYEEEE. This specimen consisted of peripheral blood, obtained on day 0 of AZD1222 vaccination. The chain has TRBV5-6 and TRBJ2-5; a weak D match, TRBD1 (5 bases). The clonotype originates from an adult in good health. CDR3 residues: CASSDLQDQETQYF. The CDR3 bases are TGTGCCAGCAGCGACTTACAGGACCAGGAGACCCAGTACTTC.